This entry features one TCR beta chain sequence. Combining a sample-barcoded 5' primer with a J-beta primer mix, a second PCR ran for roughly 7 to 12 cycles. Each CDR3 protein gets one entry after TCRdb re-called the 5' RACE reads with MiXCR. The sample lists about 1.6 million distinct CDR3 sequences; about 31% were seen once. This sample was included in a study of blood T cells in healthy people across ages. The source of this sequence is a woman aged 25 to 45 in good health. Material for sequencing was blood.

CDR3 sequence: CASSFPNIGNTEAFF. CDR3 nucleotides: TGTGCCAGCAGCTTCCCAAATATTGGGAACACTGAAGCTTTCTTT. This chain links TRBV7-9 with TRBJ1-1, with D unresolved. Germline CDR1 is SEHNR and CDR2 is FQNEAQ (reference sequence). CDR3 size: 15 residues. V was pared by 3 bases and J by 1 base, with 12 bases between.